A selection of T cell receptor beta chains follows, all from one sample in a study of blood T cell repertoires in COVID-19. Method: immunoSEQ multiplex PCR; TCRdb's copy keeps in-frame clones and lacks some. The table lists 150,000 to 200,000 clones, more than 75% of them singletons, with about 15% in the top ten. What was sequenced was PBMCs or T cells enriched from blood (not recorded which). Receptors were obtained from a woman aged 50 to 60 with acute COVID-19. The conserved cysteine and the conserved F or W are not part of the CDR3 here. Fields, in order: V gene, J gene, CDR3 protein.

>TRBV30|TRBJ1-5
AWKEGSNQPQH
>TRBV9|TRBJ1-6
ASSTSVGPLH
>TRBV28|TRBJ1-5
ASSTVGLGEPQH
>TRBV28|TRBJ1-1
ASSLASLNTEAF
>TRBV5-5|TRBJ2-6
ASSLRLTGTGANVLT
>TRBV6-2/TRBV6-3|TRBJ2-2
ASSFYRGFNTGELF
>TRBV6-5|TRBJ1-2
ASSKDGQGAVGYT
>TRBV5-6|TRBJ1-5
ASSGGTGVSEPQH
>TRBV5-8|TRBJ2-2
ASSSDRGHTTGELF
>TRBV23-1|TRBJ2-2
ARQRTGELF
>TRBV19|TRBJ2-1
ASRLAGGSYNEQF
>TRBV28|TRBJ1-5
ASSFSGQGKNQPQH
>TRBV7-9|TRBJ1-6
ASSVTGGNSPLH
>TRBV10-2|TRBJ2-6
ASTPGGGSGANVLT
>TRBV21-1|TRBJ1-3
ASSPGPGDTIY